This T cell receptor (beta chain) comes out of a study of blood T cell repertoires in COVID-19. In the study overall: Researchers got acute and convalescent COVID-19 samples from the United States, Italy and Spain. T cells, B-cell-depleted T cells, or PBMCs provided the cDNA or gDNA that served as material.

Germline-derived CDR1 and CDR2 are LGHNA and YNFKEQ. The CDR3 is 17 amino acids. Trimming removed 3 bases from V and 3 bases from J; junction bases left unmatched: 7. Methods used by the authors: Reference gene primer amplification gave nucleated cell count estimates. The assay was immunoSEQ multiplex PCR, and TCRdb's table has in-frame clones only and misses some. That table gives V, J and clone size, and the DNA gave D and trimming. Of approximately 69,000 clones listed, about 81% were seen once; the top ten hold roughly 13%. The specimen sequenced was peripheral blood. The gene calls are TRBV4-2 and TRBJ2-7, with 14 bases fitting TRBD2. This TCR came from a woman older than 75 with acute or convalescent COVID-19. The CDR3 region has the DNA TGTGCCAGCAGCCACCATCGAGGACTAGCGGGGGGCTACGAGCAGTACTTC. Its protein is CASSHHRGLAGGYEQYF.